Listed here are 29 T cell receptor beta chains from one sample, sequenced in a study of cytomegalovirus exposure and HLA in healthy donors. Amplification used 60 Vbeta primers and 13 Jbeta primers. Sequencing used immunoSEQ multiplex PCR; TCRdb keeps in-frame clones, though not all of them. Here the sample spans approximately 120,000 clones, 69% being singletons. The specimen was PBMCs. Source of these receptors: a woman aged 70-85 years in good health and CMV-seropositive.

J is TRBJ2-7 and V is TRBV23-1; D possibly corresponds to TRBD1 (5 bases). TRBV23-1 is an open reading frame whose function is uncertain. This CDR3 is built from 12 residues. V was pared by 7 bases and J by 2 bases, with 9 bases between. CDR3 sequence reads: CASTGHPYEQYF. CDR3 sequence (DNA): TGCGCCAGCACCGGACATCCCTACGAGCAGTACTTC.

This chain connects TRBV14 to TRBJ1-1; weak D call: TRBD1 (5 bases). The germline V and J ends were trimmed by 4 bases and 5 bases, with 17 bases remaining between them. Germline CDR1 and CDR2: SGHDN and FVKESK. The CDR3 is made up of 15 amino acids. This CDR3 reads CASSRFPTDRTEAFF. In DNA, the CDR3 is TGTGCCAGCAGCCGTTTCCCGACAGATAGGACTGAAGCTTTCTTT.

CDR3: CASSPTLAGGRDEQFF. In nucleotides, the CDR3 is TGTGCCAGCAGCCCGACTCTAGCGGGGGGGCGGGATGAGCAGTTCTTC. The J gene is TRBJ2-1, the V gene TRBV4-2, with 12 positions matching TRBD2. V was clipped by 4 bases and J by 8 bases; unmatched bases: 9. The germline CDR1 and CDR2 sequences are LGHNA and YNFKEQ. CDR3 length equals 16 residues.

The chain recombines TRBV5-1 with TRBJ2-2, with D possibly matching TRBD2 (6 bases). V dropped 4 bases and J dropped 3 bases, with 13 bases sitting between them. There are 15 residues in the CDR3. Looked up from germline, CDR1 is SGHRS and CDR2 is YFSETQ. As DNA, the CDR3 is TGCGCCAGCAGCCCCCGGGGGACGGACACCGGGGAGCTGTTTTTT. It is translated as CASSPRGTDTGELFF. The whole variable domain, remainder taken from reference TRBV5-1 and TRBJ2-2, is KAGVTQTPRYLIKTRGQQVTLSCSPISGHRSVSWYQQTPGQGLQFLFEYFSETQRNKGNFPGRFSGRQFSNSRSEMNVSTLELGDSALYLCASSPRGTDTGELFFGEGSRLTVL.

The chain links TRBV7-2 to TRBJ2-1; TRBD1 is a possible D gene (5 bases). This CDR3 region has 14 residues. V was cut by 2 bases and J by 6 bases, with 11 bases left in between. Per germline, CDR1 SGHTA and CDR2 FQGNSA. As DNA, the CDR3 is TGTGCCAGCAGCTTACAGGGCAGGCCCAATGAGCAGTTCTTC. It yields the protein CASSLQGRPNEQFF.

The gene calls are TRBV4-3 and TRBJ1-1, with a tentative D call TRBD1 (5 bases). The CDR3 runs 14 residues. Germline V CDR1 and CDR2: LGHNA, YSLEER. Trimming removed 1 base at V and 2 bases at J, with 8 bases between. The DNA of the CDR3 is TGCGCCAGCAGCCAAGGGACACTAAACACTGAAGCTTTCTTT. Translated: CASSQGTLNTEAFF.

The chain carries TRBV12-5 and TRBJ2-1; TRBD1 agrees at 9 bases. This CDR3 has 16 residues. The germline CDR1 and CDR2 sequences are LGHNT and FRNRAP. The ends lost 7 bases at V and 1 base at J; junction bases unmatched: 8. CDR3 sequence reads: CASANPQGASYNEQFF. The CDR3 DNA is TGTGCTAGTGCCAACCCACAGGGGGCGTCCTACAATGAGCAGTTCTTC.

The chain uses TRBV27 and TRBJ1-1; TRBD1 matches 9 bases. The CDR3 extends over 16 amino acids. The trim removed 4 bases at V and 1 base at J, leaving 7 bases unmatched. Germline-derived CDR1 and CDR2 are MNHEY and SMNVEV (reference sequence). This chain's CDR3 is CASSSLGTGRNTEAFF. CDR3 bases: TGTGCCAGCAGTTCCCTAGGGACAGGGAGGAACACTGAAGCTTTCTTT.

The chain is built from TRBV4-1 and TRBJ1-5, with a tentative D call TRBD1 (5 bases). Germline V lookup: CDR1 MGHRA, CDR2 YSYEKL. The length of the CDR3 is 14 residues. Trimming left V 4 bases short and J 6 bases short, with 13 bases between. The CDR3 coding sequence is TGCGCCAGCAGCCCTGGAGGGACCAGTCAGCCCCAGCATTTT. Translating gives CASSPGGTSQPQHF.

The chain uses TRBV10-3 and TRBJ2-5; tentative D call: TRBD2 (6 bases). From germline, CDR1 is ENHRY and CDR2 SYGVKD. The CDR3 has 15 residues. The V and J ends lost 0 bases and 5 bases respectively, with 13 bases between them. CDR3 region: CAISESATSGETQYF. In DNA form, the CDR3 reads TGTGCCATCAGTGAGTCGGCGACTAGTGGGGAGACCCAGTACTTC.

This rearrangement joins TRBV4-1 to TRBJ2-3; 7 positions agree with TRBD1. The CDR3 contains 17 residues. The V segment lost 3 bases and the J segment 4 bases; nucleotides outside the gene matches: 13. The germline V gene encodes CDR1 MGHRA and CDR2 YSYEKL. The CDR3 DNA is TGCGCCAGCAGCCAGGCCCCCCAGGGGGACGTTCCAGATACGCAGTATTTT. It translates to CASSQAPQGDVPDTQYF.

This clone occurred a few times. The rearrangement uses TRBV6-5 and TRBJ1-1; D possibly corresponds to TRBD1 (5 bases). Looked up from germline, CDR1 is MNHEY and CDR2 is SVGAGI. V lost 7 bases to trimming and J lost 4 bases, with 13 bases between them. The CDR3 covers 13 residues. The CDR3 spells CASMRSGGTEAFF. Here the CDR3 DNA reads TGTGCCAGCATGAGGTCGGGGGGCACTGAAGCTTTCTTT.

This clone was picked up a small number of times. V is TRBV7-9 and J is TRBJ1-1; 7 bases fit TRBD1. Germline values: CDR1 SEHNR, CDR2 FQNEAQ (reference sequence). This CDR3 spans 15 amino acids. V lost 5 bases and J lost 0; bases outside the gene matches: 6. CDR3 in DNA: TGTGCCAGCAGCCCCCGACAGGGTATGAACACTGAAGCTTTCTTT. This translates into CASSPRQGMNTEAFF. Variable domain in full (rest from reference TRBV7-9 and TRBJ1-1): DTGVSQNPRHKITKRGQNVTFRCDPISEHNRLYWYRQTLGQGPEFLTYFQNEAQLEKSRLLSDRFSAERPKGSFSTLEIQRTEQGDSAMYLCASSPRQGMNTEAFFGQGTRLTVV.

The chain uses TRBV5-1 and TRBJ2-3; no reliable D call. V gave up 5 bases and J gave up 1 base, with 11 bases separating them. The CDR3 contains 14 residues. Germline V gene data show CDR1 as SGHRS and CDR2 as YFSETQ. In nucleotides, the CDR3 is TGCGCCAGCAGTTCACCCAGCGGCACAGATACGCAGTATTTT. Amino acid sequence: CASSSPSGTDTQYF. The whole variable domain, remainder taken from reference TRBV5-1 and TRBJ2-3, is KAGVTQTPRYLIKTRGQQVTLSCSPISGHRSVSWYQQTPGQGLQFLFEYFSETQRNKGNFPGRFSGRQFSNSRSEMNVSTLELGDSALYLCASSSPSGTDTQYFGPGTRLTVL.

The CDR3 protein is CASSPGDRDNSPLHF. CDR3 coding DNA: TGTGCCAGCTCACCTGGTGACAGGGATAATTCACCCCTCCACTTT. V is TRBV18 and J is TRBJ1-6; 7 nucleotides agree with TRBD1. CDR1 is KGHSH, CDR2 LQKENI, per germline. This CDR3 is built from 15 residues. V was clipped by 3 bases and J by 5 bases; unmatched bases: 4.

This chain uses TRBV12-5 with TRBJ1-5; D call uncertain. CDR1 LGHNT and CDR2 FRNRAP come from the germline V gene. This CDR3 contains 14 residues. The germline V and J ends were trimmed by 6 bases and 0 bases, with 9 bases remaining between them. DNA for the CDR3: TGTGCTAGTGGCCCCGGAGATAGCAATCAGCCCCAGCATTTT. This translates into CASGPGDSNQPQHF.

This clone was seen only a few times. CDR3 protein: CAWGDSPGYTF. The CDR3 DNA follows: TGTGCCTGGGGAGACAGCCCCGGCTACACCTTC. The chain carries TRBV30 and TRBJ1-2, with D possibly matching TRBD1 (5 bases). Germline V gene lookup returns CDR1 GTSNPN and CDR2 SVGIG (reference sequence). CDR3 length equals 11 residues. Trimming pared 5 bases from V and 8 bases from J, leaving 12 bases between. Complete variable domain (other parts from reference TRBV30 and TRBJ1-2): SQTIHQWPATLVQPVGSPLSLECTVEGTSNPNLYWYRQAAGRGLQLLFYSVGIGQISSEVPQNLSASRPQDRQFILSSKKLLLSDSGFYLCAWGDSPGYTFGSGTRLTVV.

This chain's CDR3 is CASSPGWVATNEKLFF. In DNA form, the CDR3 reads TGCGCCAGCAGTCCGGGGTGGGTTGCAACTAATGAAAAACTGTTTTTT. This chain uses TRBV5-1 with TRBJ1-4, with D unresolved. This CDR3 has 16 amino acids. The V and J ends lost 5 bases and 0 bases respectively, with 14 bases between them. Germline V lookup: CDR1 SGHRS, CDR2 YFSETQ.

The chain combines TRBV25-1 with TRBJ1-1, with 7 nucleotides matching TRBD1. Germline V gene sequence: CDR1 MGHDK, CDR2 SYGVNS. This CDR3 spans 14 amino acids. V lost 3 bases and J lost 0; bases outside the gene matches: 1. The CDR3 loop is CASSEQGVNTEAFF. Here the CDR3 DNA reads TGTGCCAGCAGTGAGCAGGGGGTGAACACTGAAGCTTTCTTT. Based on the CDR3 plus reference TRBV25-1 and TRBJ1-1, the full variable domain is EADIYQTPRYLVIGTGKKITLECSQTMGHDKMYWYQQDPGMELHLIHYSYGVNSTEKGDLSSESTVSRIRTEHFPLTLESARPSHTSQYLCASSEQGVNTEAFFGQGTRLTVV.

A remark on this clone: A read error may produce the germline difference seen at one junction end. In the same sample, other DNA sequences code for this CDR3. This chain links TRBV2 with TRBJ1-6, with D possibly being TRBD1 (5 bases). Germline V gene data show CDR1 as SNHLY and CDR2 as FYNNEI. The CDR3 extends over 14 amino acids. CDR3 sequence reads: CASSQGVYNSPLHF. DNA of the CDR3: TGTGCCAGCAGCCAGGGTGTCTATAATTCCCCCCTCCACTTT.

The chain joins TRBV6-1 to TRBJ2-1, with 10 bases lining up with TRBD2. Per germline, CDR1 MNHNS and CDR2 SASEGT. V lost 2 bases to trimming and J lost 3 bases; unmatched junction nucleotides: 10. The CDR3 covers 18 residues. In nucleotides, the CDR3 is TGTGCCAGCAGTGAAATTATCGGTGGGACTAGCGTCTACAATGAGCAGTTCTTC. Translating it yields CASSEIIGGTSVYNEQFF.

The genes are TRBV6-1 and TRBJ2-7; D is possibly TRBD1 (6 bases). V was cut by 4 bases and J by 1 base, with 11 bases left in between. CDR1 and CDR2 from the germline V gene are MNHNS and SASEGT. The CDR3 totals 14 residues. Written as DNA, the CDR3 is TGTGCCAGCAGTGGAGAGACAGGTTCCTACGAGCAGTACTTC. Translating it yields CASSGETGSYEQYF.

The chain employs TRBV20-1 and TRBJ1-1; D uncertain. CDR3 length: 11 residues. The V end lost 6 bases, the J end lost 8 bases, and 13 bases lay between the germline ends. Germline assignment: CDR1 DFQATT and CDR2 SNEGSKA (reference sequence). The CDR3 here is CSAREVVEAFF. Here the CDR3 DNA reads TGCAGTGCGCGGGAGGTTGTGGAAGCTTTCTTT.

As regards this clone: The identical CDR3 is also encoded by other nucleotide sequences in the sample. The chain carries TRBV4-3 and TRBJ2-3, with TRBD2 identical over 10 bases. This CDR3 has 17 amino acids. J gave up 6 bases and V 6 bases, and 15 bases lay outside the gene matches. In germline, CDR1 is LGHNA, CDR2 YSLEER. The CDR3 protein is CASSLSGLAGGGDTQYF. CDR3 in DNA: TGCGCCAGCAGTCTTTCGGGCTTAGCGGGGGGAGGGGATACGCAGTATTTT.

This clone was counted only a few times. The V call is TRBV29-1, the J call TRBJ2-2, with 7 bases fitting TRBD2. Germline V gives CDR1 SQVTM, CDR2 ANQGSEA. Unmatched junction bases numbered 6, after V lost 6 bases and J lost 2 bases. This CDR3 is 14 amino acids long. The DNA for the CDR3 is TGCAGCGTGGGGCGGGGGACCAACACCGGGGAGCTGTTTTTT. It encodes CSVGRGTNTGELFF.

In its sample, this clone was seen once. The V and J genes are TRBV2 and TRBJ2-1; D call uncertain. Germline CDR1 reads SNHLY; CDR2 reads FYNNEI. The CDR3 loop spans 12 amino acids. V was pared by 4 bases and J by 7 bases, with 8 bases between. Here the CDR3 reads CASSGSGNEQFF. CDR3 sequence (DNA): TGTGCCAGCAGTGGGAGTGGTAATGAGCAGTTCTTC.

V and J are TRBV19 and TRBJ2-1; 9 bases are a match to TRBD2. The CDR3 has 16 residues. In germline, CDR1 is LNHDA, CDR2 SQIVND (reference sequence). V shed 2 bases, J shed 6 bases, and the junction held 8 bases outside the gene matches. The CDR3: CASSIIGGGAFNEQFF. CDR3 coding DNA: TGTGCCAGTAGTATAATCGGCGGGGGGGCCTTCAATGAGCAGTTCTTC.

V and J are TRBV9 and TRBJ2-5; TRBD1 agrees at 7 bases. This CDR3 comprises 15 residues. Germline CDR1 SGDLS, CDR2 YYNGEE. V was pared by 0 bases and J by 4 bases, with 6 bases of the junction left unmatched. The chain's CDR3 is CASSVGGQRAETQYF. The CDR3 nucleotides read TGTGCCAGCAGCGTAGGGGGACAGAGAGCAGAGACCCAGTACTTC.

In this sample, this clone turned up a few times. The CDR3 protein is CASSSNYGTGAEKLFF. CDR3 DNA: TGTGCCAGCAGCTCCAACTACGGGACAGGGGCCGAAAAACTGTTTTTT. The chain combines TRBV14 with TRBJ1-4; TRBD1 matches 10 bases. The CDR3 sequence is 16 residues long. CDR1 SGHDN and CDR2 FVKESK come from the germline V gene. After removal of 5 bases from V and 8 bases from J, the junction contained 11 bases not matched to a gene.